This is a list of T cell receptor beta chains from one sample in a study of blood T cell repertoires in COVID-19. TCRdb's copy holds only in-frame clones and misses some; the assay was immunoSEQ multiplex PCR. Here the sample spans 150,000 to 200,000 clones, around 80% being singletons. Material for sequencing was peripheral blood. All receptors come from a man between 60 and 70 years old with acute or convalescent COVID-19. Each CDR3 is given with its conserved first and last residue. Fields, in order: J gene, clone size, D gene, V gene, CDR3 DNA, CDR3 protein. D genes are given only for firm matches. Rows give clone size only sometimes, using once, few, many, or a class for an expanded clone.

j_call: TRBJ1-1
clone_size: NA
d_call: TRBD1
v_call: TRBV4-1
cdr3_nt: TGCGCCAGCAGCCATGGGACAGGGAGGGGAATGAACACTGAAGCTTTCTTT
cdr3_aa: CASSHGTGRGMNTEAFF

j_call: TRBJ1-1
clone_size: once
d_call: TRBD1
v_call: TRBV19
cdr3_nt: TGTGCCAGTAGTGTCGACAGGGGCCCGAACACTGAAGCTTTCTTT
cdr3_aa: CASSVDRGPNTEAFF

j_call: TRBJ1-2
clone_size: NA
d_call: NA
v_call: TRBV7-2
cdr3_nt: TGTGCCAGCAGCTCGCCGGGGGGTGGAGGGTATGGCTACACCTTC
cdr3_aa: CASSSPGGGGYGYTF

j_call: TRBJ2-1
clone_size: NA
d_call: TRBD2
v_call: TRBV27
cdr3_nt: TGTGCCAGCAGCAAAGGACTAGCGGGGTACAATGAGCAGTTCTTC
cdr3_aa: CASSKGLAGYNEQFF

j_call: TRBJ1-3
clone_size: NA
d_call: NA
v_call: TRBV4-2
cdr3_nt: TGTGCAACACAGGGTAACTCTGGAAACACCATATATTTT
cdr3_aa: CATQGNSGNTIYF

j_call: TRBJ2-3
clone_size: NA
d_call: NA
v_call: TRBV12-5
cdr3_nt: TGTGCTAGTGGTTTGGTACACGACGGGATATCTAGCACAGATACGCAGTATTTT
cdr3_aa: CASGLVHDGISSTDTQYF

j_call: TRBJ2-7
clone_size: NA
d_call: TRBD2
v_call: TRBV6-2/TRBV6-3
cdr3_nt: TGTGCCAGCAGTTATTCCGGGACTAACATCTACGAGCAGTACTTC
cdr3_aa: CASSYSGTNIYEQYF

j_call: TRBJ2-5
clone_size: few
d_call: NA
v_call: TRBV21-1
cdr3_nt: TGTGCCAGCAGCAAAGCGCTCCCGACAGGGTTACAAGAGACCCAGTACTTC
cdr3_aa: CASSKALPTGLQETQYF

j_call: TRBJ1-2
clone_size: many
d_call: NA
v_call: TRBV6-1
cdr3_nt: TGTGCCAGCAGTAAAGAGGGGTTTGATACACACTATGGCTACACCTTC
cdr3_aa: CASSKEGFDTHYGYTF

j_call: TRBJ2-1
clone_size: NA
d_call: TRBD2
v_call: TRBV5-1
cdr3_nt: TGCGCCAGCAGCTTGATGGGACTAGCTTTGGGCAATGAGCAGTTCTTC
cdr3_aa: CASSLMGLALGNEQFF

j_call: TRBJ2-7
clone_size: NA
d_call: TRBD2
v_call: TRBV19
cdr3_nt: TGTGCCAGTTCTAGCGGAAGAACCTTATACGAGCAGTACTTC
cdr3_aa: CASSSGRTLYEQYF

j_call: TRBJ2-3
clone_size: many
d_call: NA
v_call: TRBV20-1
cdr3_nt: TGCAGTGCTAGTCCCCTAGGAAGCACAGATACGCAGTATTTT
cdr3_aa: CSASPLGSTDTQYF

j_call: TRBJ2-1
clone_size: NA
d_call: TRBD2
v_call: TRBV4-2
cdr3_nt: TGTGCCAGCAGCCAAGAACTAGCGGGAGGCTGGGATGAGCAGTTCTTC
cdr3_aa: CASSQELAGGWDEQFF

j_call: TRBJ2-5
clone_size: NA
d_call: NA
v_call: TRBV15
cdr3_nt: TGTGCCACCAGCAGAGATCCAGGTCAAGAGACCCAGTACTTC
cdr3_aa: CATSRDPGQETQYF